These 17 T cell receptor beta chains were sequenced from one sample in a study of T cell responses to AZD1222 COVID-19 vaccine. The data were produced by immunoSEQ multiplex PCR, yet TCRdb's version contains in-frame clones alone and is incomplete. Of around 99,000 clones listed, roughly nine tenths are singletons. Sequences were derived from peripheral blood, sampled on day 0 of AZD1222 vaccination. These receptors originate from an adult in good health.

The chain employs TRBV6-5 and TRBJ1-3; tentatively, D is TRBD1 (6 bases). Between the trimmed V and J ends, which lost 10 bases and 0 bases, there was a span of 13 bases. Germline CDR1 is MNHEY and CDR2 is SVGAGI. The CDR3 spans 14 residues. The DNA for the CDR3 is TGTGCCACCAGGGGCAGTCTCTCTGGAAACACCATATATTTT. It codes for CATRGSLSGNTIYF.

In DNA, the CDR3 is TGTGCCAGCAGTGAAGGAGGGGCTCAAATCGAAGCTTTCTTT. Amino acid sequence: CASSEGGAQIEAFF. The chain combines TRBV6-1 with TRBJ1-1; tentative D call: TRBD1 (5 bases). V was trimmed by 1 base and J by 8 bases, leaving 14 bases between them. This CDR3 has 14 residues. Germline V CDR1 and CDR2: MNHNS, SASEGT.

The genes are TRBV7-2 and TRBJ1-1, with D maybe TRBD1 (6 bases). The V end lost 6 bases, the J end lost 1 base, and 15 bases lay between the germline ends. The CDR3 consists of 15 residues. Per the germline V gene, CDR1 is SGHTA and CDR2 is FQGNSA. Written as DNA, the CDR3 is TGTGCCAGCAGTAATCAAAGGACAGCGAACACTGAAGCTTTCTTT. This gives the protein CASSNQRTANTEAFF.

The V call is TRBV18, the J call TRBJ2-3; D remains ambiguous. Germline CDR1 and CDR2: KGHSH and LQKENI. Trimming removed 2 bases at V and 6 bases at J, with 3 bases between. The CDR3 length is 11 residues. For the CDR3, the DNA is TGTGCCAGCTCACCAGTGGATACGCAGTATTTT. This codes for CASSPVDTQYF. The full variable domain, completed using reference TRBV18 and TRBJ2-3, is NAGVMQNPRHLVRRRGQEARLRCSPMKGHSHVYWYRQLPEEGLKFMVYLQKENIIDESGMPKERFSAEFPKEGPSILRIQQVVRGDSAAYFCASSPVDTQYFGPGTRLTVL.

The chain uses TRBV5-4 and TRBJ1-3, with 7 bases identical to TRBD1. This CDR3 is built from 16 residues. In germline, CDR1 is SGHNT, CDR2 YYREEE (reference sequence). Unmatched junction bases numbered 6, after V lost 3 bases and J lost 0 bases. This CDR3 reads CASSSTGHISGNTIYF. CDR3 nucleotides: TGTGCCAGCAGCTCGACAGGGCATATCTCTGGAAACACCATATATTTT.

This sequence joins TRBV4-1 and TRBJ1-2; 8 bases line up with TRBD1. The CDR3 length is 14 residues. CDR1 MGHRA and CDR2 YSYEKL come from the germline V gene. Unmatched junction bases numbered 6, after V lost 4 bases and J lost 5 bases. The CDR3 spells CASSLPGTGYGYTF. The CDR3 DNA sequence: TGCGCCAGCAGCCTCCCAGGGACAGGATATGGCTACACCTTC.

The V and J genes are TRBV30 and TRBJ2-1; 10 bases match TRBD2. Germline V gene sequence: CDR1 GTSNPN, CDR2 SVGIG (reference sequence). This CDR3 comprises 14 residues. The trim removed 4 bases at V and 7 bases at J, leaving 7 bases unmatched. CDR3 nucleotide sequence: TGTGCCTGGACTAGCGGGAGTGGGGGAAATGAGCAGTTCTTC. Its translation: CAWTSGSGGNEQFF.

This clone was seen only once. The chain has TRBV7-9 and TRBJ2-3; unclear D gene. CDR1 is SEHNR, CDR2 FQNEAQ, per germline (reference sequence). The V end was cut by 5 bases, the J end by 6 bases, with 6 bases between. The CDR3 spans 11 residues. In nucleotides, the CDR3 is TGTGCCAGCAGCCGGGCGGATACGCAGTATTTT. This translates into CASSRADTQYF.

The chain combines TRBV27 with TRBJ1-5, with TRBD1 identical over 9 bases. This CDR3 has 13 residues. Germline values: CDR1 MNHEY, CDR2 SMNVEV (reference sequence). Trimming cost V 6 bases and J 5 bases; bases outside gene matches: 2. In DNA form, the CDR3 reads TGTGCCAGCAGGGGACAGGGACATCAGCCCCAGCATTTT. This encodes CASRGQGHQPQHF.

V and J are TRBV5-1 and TRBJ1-2; D not resolved. V was shortened by 4 bases and J by 8 bases, with 12 bases between the two germline ends. This CDR3 has 12 amino acids. The germline V gene encodes CDR1 SGHRS and CDR2 YFSETQ. CDR3 sequence (DNA): TGCGCCAGCAGCGTGGACGGGAAAGGCTACACCTTC. Its translation: CASSVDGKGYTF.

The CDR3 sequence is CASSYEEGSNQPQHF. CDR3 nucleotides: TGTGCCAGCAGTTACGAGGAAGGTTCCAATCAGCCCCAGCATTTT. The chain links TRBV6-6 to TRBJ1-5; D is ambiguous. This CDR3 comprises 15 residues. Trimming removed 2 bases from V and 3 bases from J, with 11 bases in between. Germline CDR1 is MNHNY and CDR2 is SVGAGI (reference sequence).

V gene TRBV24-1 combines with J gene TRBJ1-6; 7 bases match TRBD1. V lost 9 bases, J lost 10 bases, and 26 bases stayed unmatched. CDR1 is KGHDR and CDR2 is SFDVKD in the germline V gene. The CDR3 runs 19 residues. The DNA of the CDR3 is TGTGCCACCCTTCTTATCCCAGGGGACAGCCTAGGTACCAGATCACCCCTCCACTTT. Amino acid sequence: CATLLIPGDSLGTRSPLHF.

V usage is TRBV30 and J usage is TRBJ1-6, with TRBD1 as a possible D gene (6 bases). Looked up from germline, CDR1 is GTSNPN and CDR2 is SVGIG (reference sequence). This CDR3 has 15 residues. Trimming took off 3 bases at V and 10 bases at J, with 19 bases between the two ends. The CDR3 nucleotides read TGTGCCTGGAGCCGTACAGGGTTGAGAAACTCACCCCTCCACTTT. Translating gives CAWSRTGLRNSPLHF.

This chain links TRBV5-1 with TRBJ2-7; D is uncertain. Trimming removed 4 bases from V and 6 bases from J, with 14 bases in between. The germline V gene has CDR1 SGHRS and CDR2 YFSETQ. The CDR3 contains 13 residues. CDR3 DNA sequence: TGCGCCAGCAGCCCTGGGCATGGGGTCGAGCAGTACTTC. This sequence encodes CASSPGHGVEQYF. The whole variable domain, remainder taken from reference TRBV5-1 and TRBJ2-7, is KAGVTQTPRYLIKTRGQQVTLSCSPISGHRSVSWYQQTPGQGLQFLFEYFSETQRNKGNFPGRFSGRQFSNSRSEMNVSTLELGDSALYLCASSPGHGVEQYFGPGTRLTVT.

J is TRBJ2-7 and V is TRBV27; 9 bases fit TRBD2. The germline CDR1 and CDR2 sequences are MNHEY and SMNVEV (reference sequence). Losses at the gene ends were 6 bases for V and 2 bases for J; bases not matched to a gene: 8. This CDR3 contains 15 residues. The CDR3 DNA sequence: TGTGCCAGCAGCTTTCTAGCGGGGACCGCCTACGAGCAGTACTTC. Encoded protein: CASSFLAGTAYEQYF.

A note on this clone: At one end, the junction sequence differs from germline, possibly due to a read error. The chain joins TRBV18 to TRBJ2-7; D perhaps matches TRBD2 (5 bases). CDR3 length equals 14 residues. Looked up from germline, CDR1 is KGHSH and CDR2 is LQKENI. This CDR3 reads CASSPPGSSYEQYF. In nucleotides, the CDR3 is TGTGCCAGCTCCCCACCTGGGAGCTCCTACGAGCAGTACTTC.

The V call is TRBV5-1, the J call TRBJ2-3; D ambiguous. Germline V CDR1 and CDR2: SGHRS, YFSETQ. This CDR3 spans 14 amino acids. V lost 0 bases to trimming and J lost 2 bases, with 7 bases between them. The CDR3 DNA sequence: TGCGCCAGCAGCTTGGAGAGCCACACAGATACGCAGTATTTT. This sequence encodes CASSLESHTDTQYF.